The 2 T cell receptor beta chains below all came from one sample that was sequenced in a study of blood T cells in healthy people across ages. Together with a sample-barcoded 5' primer, a J-beta primer mix was included in a second PCR lasting about 7 to 11 cycles. MiXCR, run by TCRdb on the 5' RACE reads, gives a single entry per CDR3 protein. Among 540,000 or so distinct CDR3 sequences, nearly 25% were seen once, and the ten largest hold 8.7%. These data are also associated with another study on T cells of mothers and their children.

Sequencing was carried out using blood. These receptors were collected from a boy younger than 18 in good health.

The CDR3 spells CASSSPTGIGEKLFF. CDR3 coding DNA: TGTGCCAGCAGCTCCCCGACAGGGATAGGTGAAAAACTGTTTTTT. This chain connects TRBV7-8 to TRBJ1-4; TRBD1 aligns across 7 bases. Germline V gene sequence: CDR1 SGHVS, CDR2 FQNEAQ. CDR3 length: 15 amino acids. V shed 4 bases, J shed 7 bases, and the junction held 9 bases outside the gene matches.

The chain uses TRBV6-2 or TRBV6-3 and TRBJ2-1, with unresolved D. The DNA end favors TRBJ2-7, so the J call may be wrong. The germline V gene has CDR1 MNHEY and CDR2 SVGEGT. This CDR3 contains 14 residues. CDR3 bases: TGTGCCAGCAGTTACTCAACGATTTCGTTTGAGCAGTACTTC. This codes for CASSYSTISFEQYF.